The 12 T cell receptor beta chains below come from one sample, sequenced in a study of T cells in localized non-small cell lung cancer. TCRdb's table, derived via immunoSEQ multiplex PCR, lists solely in-frame clones and lacks some. The table lists tens of thousands of clones, approximately 88% of them singletons, with 1% to 1.5% in the top ten. Specimen: peripheral blood, collected before any cancer treatment. All receptors derive from a female donor older than 55 with stage I lung adenocarcinoma.

The gene calls are TRBV4-3 and TRBJ2-2; D is undetermined. The germline V gene encodes CDR1 LGHNA and CDR2 YSLEER. CDR3 length: 13 amino acids. V was cut by 0 bases and J by 8 bases, with 7 bases left in between. CDR3 sequence reads: CASSQDPGGELFF. CDR3 bases: TGCGCCAGCAGCCAAGATCCCGGGGGGGAGCTGTTTTTT.

The chain uses TRBV19 and TRBJ2-1, with D maybe TRBD2 (6 bases). V lost 5 bases and J lost 4, with 24 bases in between. CDR1 and CDR2 (germline): LNHDA, SQIVND (reference sequence). The CDR3 extends over 18 amino acids. DNA for the CDR3: TGTGCCAGTAGTGAACCCGCGAAGGGACTCCATATTTACAATGAGCAGTTCTTC. This codes for CASSEPAKGLHIYNEQFF.

The genes are TRBV5-1 and TRBJ2-5, with D possibly called TRBD1 or TRBD2 (5 bases each). Deletions cut 4 bases from V and 5 bases from J, with 15 bases between. The CDR3 spans 14 residues. CDR1 and CDR2 from the germline V gene are SGHRS and YFSETQ. The CDR3 region has the DNA TGCGCCAGCAGCGGTGAGGGGTCGAGGGAGACCCAGTACTTC. It encodes CASSGEGSRETQYF. The entire variable domain, with the rest obtained from reference TRBV5-1 and TRBJ2-5, is as follows: KAGVTQTPRYLIKTRGQQVTLSCSPISGHRSVSWYQQTPGQGLQFLFEYFSETQRNKGNFPGRFSGRQFSNSRSEMNVSTLELGDSALYLCASSGEGSRETQYFGPGTRLLVL.

Regarding this clone: The same CDR3 is also encoded by other DNA sequences in this sample. This chain links TRBV6-1 with TRBJ1-6; D call uncertain. Trimming cost V 6 bases and J 2 bases, with 8 bases left between them. CDR3 size: 14 residues. In germline, CDR1 is MNHNS, CDR2 SASEGT. The CDR3 DNA sequence: TGTGCCAGCAGCGCCGGGCCCTATAATTCACCCCTCCACTTT. Amino acid sequence: CASSAGPYNSPLHF.

V is TRBV5-4 and J is TRBJ2-1, with 7 bases identical to TRBD2. Looked up from germline, CDR1 is SGHNT and CDR2 is YYREEE (reference sequence). V lost 4 bases, J lost 0 bases, and 7 bases stayed unmatched. This CDR3 contains 16 residues. The CDR3 DNA follows: TGTGCCAGCAGCCCTCGGGCGGGGGTCTCCTACAATGAGCAGTTCTTC. Protein: CASSPRAGVSYNEQFF. The whole variable domain, filled in from reference TRBV5-4 and TRBJ2-1, reads ETGVTQSPTHLIKTRGQQVTLRCSSQSGHNTVSWYQQALGQGPQFIFQYYREEENGRGNFPPRFSGLQFPNYSSELNVNALELDDSALYLCASSPRAGVSYNEQFFGPGTRLTVL.

V gene TRBV7-9 combines with J gene TRBJ1-2; possible D gene TRBD1, 5 bases. This CDR3 spans 16 amino acids. With 2 bases removed from V and 1 base from J, the gap between germline ends came to 14 bases. The V gene's germline CDR1 is SEHNR and CDR2 FQNEAQ (reference sequence). CDR3 in DNA: TGTGCCAGCAGCTTACCTGGGGGATACGTTAACTATGGCTACACCTTC. Translation gives CASSLPGGYVNYGYTF.

The chain uses TRBV6-6 and TRBJ2-1, with D perhaps assigned TRBD1 or TRBD2 (5 bases each). V was clipped by 6 bases and J by 10 bases, with 13 bases between them. Germline V gene data show CDR1 as MNHNY and CDR2 as SVGAGI (reference sequence). CDR3 length: 12 amino acids. The CDR3 is CASRSREREQFF. The CDR3 nucleotides read TGTGCCAGCAGATCCAGGGAGAGGGAGCAGTTCTTC.

In its sample, this clone was seen once. V usage is TRBV19 and J usage is TRBJ1-3; unclear D gene. CDR1 and CDR2 from the germline V gene are LNHDA and SQIVND (reference sequence). Trimming took off 6 bases at V and 0 bases at J, with 18 bases between the two ends. The CDR3 covers 17 residues. The CDR3 here is CASSPLEASRSGNTIYF. In DNA form, the CDR3 reads TGTGCCAGTAGCCCTCTCGAAGCCTCACGCTCTGGAAACACCATATATTTT.

The chain couples TRBV7-8 to TRBJ2-3; D is possibly TRBD1 (5 bases). Germline values: CDR1 SGHVS, CDR2 FQNEAQ. This CDR3 spans 14 amino acids. Trimming pared 5 bases from V and 0 bases from J, leaving 9 bases between. The CDR3 DNA follows: TGTGCCAGCAGCCCTCAGGGTAGCACAGATACGCAGTATTTT. It is translated as CASSPQGSTDTQYF.

This clone was detected a few times. The V gene is TRBV29-1, the J gene TRBJ2-7; possible D gene TRBD1, 6 bases. This CDR3 spans 12 amino acids. Trimming shortened V by 6 bases and J by 6 bases, and 15 bases separated the two germline ends. Germline CDR1 SQVTM, CDR2 ANQGSEA. The CDR3 DNA sequence: TGCAGCGTGGGACACGGAGAAGGCGAGCAGTACTTC. The encoded protein is CSVGHGEGEQYF.

CDR3 nucleotides: TGTGCCAGTAGTATAGTTGGGGGCTCTGGCTACACCTTC. Protein sequence: CASSIVGGSGYTF. The rearrangement links TRBV19 to TRBJ1-2, with a weak D call TRBD1 (6 bases). Trimming cost V 1 base and J 7 bases, with 10 bases left between them. Germline assignment: CDR1 LNHDA and CDR2 SQIVND (reference sequence). CDR3 length: 13 amino acids.

CDR3 region: CASSNQPGQDPIPPLHF. The CDR3 DNA sequence: TGTGCCAGCAGCAATCAACCGGGACAGGACCCGATCCCACCCCTCCACTTT. V gene TRBV21-1 combines with J gene TRBJ1-6; TRBD1, the table's D call, was not compared with the DNA. TRBV21-1 is annotated as a pseudogene. This CDR3 region has 17 residues.